Following are 30 T cell receptor beta chains from one sample sequenced in a study of T cells in women clearing cervical HPV infection. The repertoire was sequenced with immunoSEQ multiplex PCR; TCRdb's copy has only in-frame clones and lacks some. The listing contains 30,000 to 35,000 clones. The sample was blood buffy coat. These receptors were obtained from a woman aged 18 to 75 with a cervical HPV16 infection that either progressed to CIN3+ or cleared (not recorded which).

Points on this clone: The read finishes 3 residues shy of the CDR3 end, and the germline J gene is used to complete it. This chain links TRBV6-2 or TRBV6-3 with TRBJ1-5; D is possibly TRBD1 (6 bases). The CDR3 totals 15 residues. Germline CDR1 MNHEY, CDR2 SVGEGT. Between the trimmed V and J ends, which lost 2 bases and 5 bases, there was a span of 13 bases. The CDR3 region is CASSYQGRPDQPQHF. The covered CDR3 bases are TGTGCCAGCAGTTACCAGGGGCGTCCGGATCAGCCC.

Points on this clone: The CDR3 end lies 3 residues beyond the end of the read and is filled in from the germline J gene. The genes are TRBV14 and TRBJ2-3; 9 nucleotides line up with TRBD1. CDR1 is SGHDN, CDR2 FVKESK, per germline. The CDR3 runs to 18 residues. V dropped 0 bases and J dropped 3; count of bases not matched to a gene: 10. The sequenced part of the CDR3 DNA is TGTGCCAGCAGCCAAGATGAAAGGGACAGGGCACAAACAGATACG. This encodes CASSQDERDRAQTDT. The CDR3 in its entirety is CASSQDERDRAQTDTQYF. The full variable domain, in which reference TRBV14 and TRBJ2-3 provide the parts outside the CDR3, is EAGVTQFPSHSVIEKGQTVTLRCDPISGHDNLYWYRRVMGKEIKFLLHFVKESKQDESGMPNNRFLAERTGGTYSTLKVQPAELEDSGVYFCASSQDERDRAQTDTQYFGPGTRLTVL.

CDR3 DNA (partial): TGTGCCAGCAATCCCTTGGCAGGGACTGGTCGGGGAGATACG. Protein product: CASNPLAGTGRGDT. The whole CDR3 protein reads CASNPLAGTGRGDTQYF. The chain carries TRBV2 and TRBJ2-3; tentatively, D is TRBD2 (6 bases). Sequencing ends 3 residues short of the CDR3 end; the germline J gene provides the rest. The V and J ends lost 7 bases and 5 bases respectively, with 25 bases between them. Germline V lookup: CDR1 SNHLY, CDR2 FYNNEI. The CDR3 contains 17 residues.

Concerning this clone itself: The DNA ends 3 residues before the CDR3 does, and the rest of the CDR3 is filled in from the germline J gene. The J gene is TRBJ2-1, the V gene TRBV20-1; 8 nucleotides agree with TRBD1. The CDR3 is 16 residues long. Germline V lookup: CDR1 DFQATT, CDR2 SNEGSKA (reference sequence). The V gene end was trimmed by 3 bases and the J gene end by 7 bases; junction bases not matched to a gene: 14. The CDR3 bases that were read are TGCAGTGCTAGGGCCGGGACAGGCCGTAGGGGGAATGAG. The encoded protein is CSARAGTGRRGNE. In full, the CDR3 is CSARAGTGRRGNEQFF.

In regard to this clone: The read stops 3 residues short of the end of the CDR3; the missing end is completed from the germline J gene. The J gene is TRBJ2-3, the V gene TRBV19; D is perhaps TRBD2 (6 bases). The CDR3 extends over 16 amino acids. V was clipped by 4 bases and J by 5 bases, with 19 bases between them. Per the germline V gene, CDR1 is LNHDA and CDR2 is SQIVND (reference sequence). The chain's CDR3 is CASSTERRGWVDTQYF. The CDR3 DNA, read in part, is TGTGCCAGTAGTACCGAACGGCGGGGATGGGTAGATACG.

Turning to this clone: The read halts 3 residues ahead of the CDR3 end, with the missing end drawn from the germline J gene. J is TRBJ2-7 and V is TRBV20-1; 9 nucleotides match TRBD2. Trimming removed 3 bases from V and 6 bases from J; junction bases left unmatched: 6. This CDR3 is built from 13 residues. CDR1 DFQATT and CDR2 SNEGSKA come from the germline V gene (reference sequence). The CDR3 protein is CSARAGGSFEQYF. CDR3 DNA, as far as it was read: TGCAGTGCTAGGGCGGGGGGGTCTTTCGAG.

As to this clone: The missing CDR3 end, 3 residues past where the read stops, is filled in from the germline J gene. The gene calls are TRBV19 and TRBJ1-5; weak D call: TRBD1 (6 bases). Germline V gene data show CDR1 as LNHDA and CDR2 as SQIVND (reference sequence). V lost 4 bases and J lost 2, with 18 bases in between. The CDR3 consists of 17 residues. CDR3 sequence: CASSTTGGQLGNQPQHF. The covered CDR3 bases are TGTGCCAGTAGTACGACAGGAGGGCAGTTGGGCAATCAGCCC. The full variable domain, its missing parts supplied by reference TRBV19 and TRBJ1-5, is DGGITQSPKYLFRKEGQNVTLSCEQNLNHDAMYWYRQDPGQGLRLIYYSQIVNDFQKGDIAEGYSVSREKKESFPLTVTSAQKNPTAFYLCASSTTGGQLGNQPQHFGDGTRLSIL.

Comments on this clone: Sequencing ends 3 residues short of the CDR3 end; the germline J gene provides the rest. The chain employs TRBV7-2 and TRBJ2-2; D call uncertain. V shed 2 bases and J shed 4 bases, with 5 bases lying between them. Germline CDR1 and CDR2: SGHTA and FQGNSA. The CDR3 runs to 13 residues. CDR3 residues: CASSLPGTGELFF. The sequenced part of the CDR3 DNA is TGTGCCAGCAGCTTACCGGGCACCGGGGAG. Supplemented by reference TRBV7-2 and TRBJ2-2, the full variable domain reads GAGVSQSPSNKVTEKGKDVELRCDPISGHTALYWYRQSLGQGLEFLIYFQGNSAPDKSGLPSDRFSAERTGGSVSTLTIQRTQQEDSAVYLCASSLPGTGELFFGEGSRLTVL.

On this clone itself: Coverage ceases 3 residues before the CDR3 finishes, and the germline J gene fills in the end. V gene TRBV19 combines with J gene TRBJ2-5; tentatively, D is TRBD2 (6 bases). Looked up from germline, CDR1 is LNHDA and CDR2 is SQIVND (reference sequence). This CDR3 spans 13 amino acids. V was trimmed by 6 bases and J by 4 bases, leaving 12 bases between them. Partial CDR3 DNA: TGTGCCAGTAGCAAGACTAGTTTAGAGACC. It specifies CASSKTSLET. Given in full, the CDR3 is CASSKTSLETQYF.

Turning to this clone: A junction end diverges from the germline sequence, so it may reflect a read error. From the germline J gene comes the end of the CDR3, since the read stops 3 residues before it. This chain links TRBV7-8 with TRBJ2-1; 13 bases map to TRBD2. The germline CDR1 and CDR2 sequences are SGHVS and FQNEAQ. The CDR3 sequence is 17 residues long. CDR3 protein: CASSLDWTSGRRDEQFF. CDR3 DNA, as far as it was read: TGTGCCAGTAGCTTAGACTGGACTAGCGGGAGAAGGGATGAG.

As for this clone: The CDR3 extends 3 residues past the end of the read, so its final part is completed from the germline J gene. The rearrangement links TRBV5-5 to TRBJ2-5; D ambiguous. CDR1 and CDR2 from the germline V gene are SGHKS and YYEKEE (reference sequence). Trimming cost V 2 bases and J 1 base, with 12 bases left between them. CDR3 length equals 15 residues. CDR3 sequence: CASSFSMSSQETQYF. The sequenced CDR3 bases are TGTGCCAGCAGCTTTTCGATGTCCAGCCAAGAGACC.

A note on this clone: One end of the junction does not line up with germline, which may come from a read error. The CDR3 here is CASSHLLSSYYNEQFF. Partial CDR3 DNA: TGCGCCAGCAGCCATCTCCTTAGCAGCTACTACAATGAG. The chain joins TRBV4-2 to TRBJ2-1; D gene unclear. Read coverage stops 3 residues before the CDR3 terminus; the germline J gene supplies the remainder. The CDR3 runs 16 residues. Looked up from germline, CDR1 is LGHNA and CDR2 is YNFKEQ.

CDR3 loop: CSVVLAYGYTF. Partial CDR3 DNA: TGCAGCGTTGTGTTAGCCTATGGC. The rearrangement uses TRBV29-1 and TRBJ1-2; D ambiguous. The read ends 3 residues early relative to the CDR3; the germline J gene fills the gap. The CDR3 sequence is 11 residues long. Germline CDR1 and CDR2: SQVTM and ANQGSEA. Between the trimmed V and J ends, which lost 4 bases and 4 bases, there was a span of 7 bases.

As for this clone: The DNA ends 3 residues before the CDR3 does, and the rest of the CDR3 is filled in from the germline J gene. The chain links TRBV2 to TRBJ2-5, with 7 bases lining up with TRBD2. The trim removed 7 bases at V and 2 bases at J, leaving 7 bases unmatched. Germline loops: CDR1 SNHLY, CDR2 FYNNEI. This CDR3 comprises 14 residues. This CDR3 reads CASTPGTIQETQYF. The sequenced part of the CDR3 DNA is TGTGCCAGCACGCCTGGGACTATACAAGAGACC.

Comment on this clone: The read gets to within 3 residues of the CDR3 end, and the germline J gene fills in the rest. The chain carries TRBV6-2 or TRBV6-3 and TRBJ2-1, with D tentatively TRBD1 (5 bases). The CDR3 contains 15 residues. Germline V gives CDR1 MNHEY, CDR2 SVGEGT. Trimming shortened V by 8 bases and J by 0 bases, and 14 bases separated the two germline ends. CDR3 bases read: TGTGCCAGCGGACACCCCGGGTCCTCCTACAATGAG. As protein: CASGHPGSSYNE. From start to end, the CDR3 is CASGHPGSSYNEQFF.

In the case of this clone: The observed sequence ends 3 residues before the CDR3 terminus, with the missing tail filled in from the germline J gene. V usage is TRBV30 and J usage is TRBJ1-1; possibly TRBD1 for D (5 bases). This CDR3 contains 16 residues. V was cut by 6 bases and J by 4 bases, with 24 bases left in between. Germline-derived CDR1 and CDR2 are GTSNPN and SVGIG (reference sequence). The CDR3 spells CACRPFGRGEGTEAFF. Partial CDR3 DNA: TGTGCCTGCCGACCTTTCGGAAGAGGGGAAGGCACTGAA.

For this clone: The CDR3 end falls 3 residues outside the read, so it is completed with the germline J gene. The chain carries TRBV20-1 and TRBJ2-3, with 13 bases fitting TRBD2. V was clipped by 3 bases and J by 3 bases; unmatched bases: 6. Germline CDR1 is DFQATT and CDR2 is SNEGSKA (reference sequence). The CDR3 has 16 residues. The CDR3 DNA, read in part, is TGCAGTGCTAGCCCGACTAGCGGGGGGTATACAGATACG. Protein sequence: CSASPTSGGYTDT. The full CDR3 protein is CSASPTSGGYTDTQYF.

Details on this clone: The CDR3 goes on 3 residues after the read ends, and that part is filled in from the germline J gene. The gene calls are TRBV19 and TRBJ1-1; 11 bases are shared with TRBD1. With 6 bases clipped from V and 4 bases from J, the junction kept 7 bases outside the gene matches. Germline-derived CDR1 and CDR2 are LNHDA and SQIVND (reference sequence). CDR3 length: 15 residues. The CDR3 protein is CASSPRDRGFTEAFF. The DNA read from the CDR3 is TGTGCCAGTAGCCCTCGGGACAGGGGGTTCACTGAA.

In regard to this clone: The read halts 3 residues ahead of the CDR3 end, with the missing end drawn from the germline J gene. This chain joins TRBV5-1 and TRBJ1-1, with D perhaps TRBD1 (5 bases). V lost 2 bases to trimming and J lost 4 bases, with 15 bases between them. The V gene's germline CDR1 is SGHRS and CDR2 YFSETQ. The CDR3 totals 15 residues. The CDR3 DNA, read in part, is TGCGCCAGCAGCTTTGCAGGGAGAGATTCCACTGAA. This gives the protein CASSFAGRDSTE. The full CDR3 sequence reads CASSFAGRDSTEAFF. Supplemented by reference TRBV5-1 and TRBJ1-1, the full variable domain reads KAGVTQTPRYLIKTRGQQVTLSCSPISGHRSVSWYQQTPGQGLQFLFEYFSETQRNKGNFPGRFSGRQFSNSRSEMNVSTLELGDSALYLCASSFAGRDSTEAFFGQGTRLTVV.

In the case of this clone: The read ends 3 residues early relative to the CDR3; the germline J gene fills the gap. This sequence joins TRBV6-2 or TRBV6-3 and TRBJ2-1; no firm D call. This CDR3 has 12 amino acids. Germline CDR1 is MNHEY and CDR2 is SVGEGT. The V gene lost 5 bases and the J gene lost 8 bases, with 10 bases spanning the gap. The CDR3: CASSRHADEQFF. The CDR3 bases that were read are TGTGCCAGCAGTAGACACGCCGATGAG.

With regard to this clone: The read ends 3 residues early relative to the CDR3; the germline J gene fills the gap. V gene TRBV2 combines with J gene TRBJ1-6; 7 bases are a match to TRBD1. V gave up 7 bases and J gave up 3 bases; unmatched junction bases: 3. CDR1 SNHLY and CDR2 FYNNEI come from the germline V gene. The CDR3 runs to 14 residues. The DNA read from the CDR3 is TGTGCCAGCACAAGGGACAGCTATAATTCACCC. It specifies CASTRDSYNSP. The CDR3 in its entirety is CASTRDSYNSPLHF.

Comments on this clone: The CDR3 end is not reached by the read, which stops 3 residues before it; the germline J gene fills it in. The chain employs TRBV11-1 and TRBJ1-2; 8 bases are shared with TRBD1. The CDR3 spans 13 residues. Germline values: CDR1 SGHAT, CDR2 FQDESV (reference sequence). J lost 3 bases, V lost 6 bases, and 3 bases had no gene match. CDR3 amino acids: CASSPGQDYGYTF. The sequenced part of the CDR3 DNA is TGTGCCAGCAGTCCGGGACAGGACTATGGC.

As for this clone: The missing CDR3 end, 3 residues past where the read stops, is filled in from the germline J gene. The chain employs TRBV19 and TRBJ2-3; 13 bases agree with TRBD2. The CDR3 contains 18 residues. After removal of 6 bases from V and 0 bases from J, the junction contained 9 bases not matched to a gene. Germline lookup yields CDR1 LNHDA and CDR2 SQIVND (reference sequence). CDR3 protein: CASRSGLAGATSTDTQYF. The sequenced CDR3 bases are TGTGCCAGTAGATCTGGACTAGCGGGGGCCACTAGCACAGATACG.

Remarks on this clone: The read stops 3 residues short of the end of the CDR3; the missing end is completed from the germline J gene. This chain joins TRBV20-1 and TRBJ2-7; 7 bases line up with TRBD1. The V gene's germline CDR1 is DFQATT and CDR2 SNEGSKA (reference sequence). The length of the CDR3 is 15 residues. Losses at the gene ends were 3 bases for V and 3 bases for J; bases not matched to a gene: 11. The covered CDR3 bases are TGCAGTGCTAGTCGTATTAACAGGGGAGACTACGAG. This codes for CSASRINRGDYE. The complete CDR3 protein is CSASRINRGDYEQYF.

Turning to this clone: Sequencing ends 3 residues short of the CDR3 end; the germline J gene provides the rest. This chain joins TRBV30 and TRBJ1-1; D may be TRBD1 (5 bases). CDR1 and CDR2 from the germline V gene are GTSNPN and SVGIG (reference sequence). The V end was cut by 5 bases, the J end by 7 bases, with 11 bases between. CDR3 length equals 11 residues. The CDR3 here is CAWGRRGEAFF. The CDR3 DNA, read in part, is TGTGCCTGGGGGAGGAGGGGTGAA.

In regard to this clone: The read gets to within 3 residues of the CDR3 end, and the germline J gene fills in the rest. The chain employs TRBV2 and TRBJ2-5; weak D call: TRBD1 (5 bases). The germline V gene encodes CDR1 SNHLY and CDR2 FYNNEI. The CDR3 is 14 amino acids. The CDR3 protein is CASSEQGGLGTQYF. The DNA read from the CDR3 is TGTGCCAGCAGTGAGCAGGGTGGCCTTGGAACC. Together with reference TRBV2 and TRBJ2-5, the CDR3 gives the full variable domain: EPEVTQTPSHQVTQMGQEVILRCVPISNHLYFYWYRQILGQKVEFLVSFYNNEISEKSEIFDDQFSVERPDGSNFTLKIRSTKLEDSAMYFCASSEQGGLGTQYFGPGTRLLVL.

A remark on this clone: The CDR3 goes on 3 residues after the read ends, and that part is filled in from the germline J gene. V gene TRBV7-2 combines with J gene TRBJ2-3; D gene uncertain. CDR3 length: 15 residues. Germline CDR1 reads SGHTA; CDR2 reads FQGNSA. Between the trimmed V and J ends, which lost 4 bases and 0 bases, there was a span of 11 bases. The CDR3 bases that were read are TGTGCCAGCAGCTCGACAAGGGTTAGCACAGATACG. It translates to CASSSTRVSTDT. The whole CDR3 is CASSSTRVSTDTQYF.

A note on this clone: The CDR3 end is not reached by the read, which stops 3 residues before it; the germline J gene fills it in. The rearrangement uses TRBV6-4 and TRBJ2-2, with a possible D match to TRBD1 (5 bases). Per the germline V gene, CDR1 is MRHNA and CDR2 is SNTAGT. The germline V and J ends were trimmed by 0 bases and 3 bases, with 8 bases remaining between them. This CDR3 is built from 15 residues. The sequenced CDR3 bases are TGTGCCAGCAGTGACTCGGGGCAGGACACCGGGGAG. This codes for CASSDSGQDTGE. The whole CDR3 reads CASSDSGQDTGELFF.

As for this clone: From the germline J gene comes the end of the CDR3, since the read stops 3 residues before it. The genes are TRBV5-3 and TRBJ2-1, with TRBD2 matching over 14 bases. TRBV5-3 qualifies as an ORF whose function is uncertain. V lost 4 bases and J lost 7; bases outside the gene matches: 19. This CDR3 is 20 amino acids long. The chain's CDR3 is CARSQRPGTSGSPLVNEQFF. The covered CDR3 bases are TGTGCCAGAAGCCAGCGGCCCGGGACTAGCGGGAGTCCCCTAGTGAATGAG.

Worth noting for this clone: The read ends 3 residues shy of where the CDR3 ends; the end is completed using the germline J gene. The sample carries other DNA sequences with the same CDR3. The rearrangement links TRBV12-3 or TRBV12-4 to TRBJ2-3; TRBD2 agrees at 9 bases. The CDR3 runs to 14 residues. Trimming removed 3 bases from V and 5 bases from J; junction bases left unmatched: 3. The sequenced CDR3 bases are TGTGCCAGCAGTTTGCGGGGGGGAGGAGATACG. Amino acid sequence: CASSLRGGGDT. The full CDR3 protein is CASSLRGGGDTQYF.